These 2 T cell receptor beta chains were sequenced from one sample in a study of T cell responses to AZD1222 COVID-19 vaccine. The table came from immunoSEQ multiplex PCR; TCRdb's copy has only in-frame clones and leaves some out. Among approximately 130,000 clones, about 90% were seen once, and the ten largest hold 0.9% to 1.2%. The sequencing here drew on peripheral blood, taken on day 0 of AZD1222 vaccination. The receptor set was obtained from an adult in good health.

This CDR3 is CASSISRTDVANTGELFF. The CDR3 nucleotides are TGTGCCAGTAGTATATCTAGGACAGATGTAGCGAACACCGGGGAGCTGTTTTTT. This chain links TRBV19 with TRBJ2-2; maybe TRBD1 (6 bases). CDR3 length equals 18 residues. Trimming removed 2 bases at V and 0 bases at J, with 16 bases between. CDR1 is LNHDA, CDR2 SQIVND, per germline (reference sequence). The full variable domain, its missing parts supplied by reference TRBV19 and TRBJ2-2, is DGGITQSPKYLFRKEGQNVTLSCEQNLNHDAMYWYRQDPGQGLRLIYYSQIVNDFQKGDIAEGYSVSREKKESFPLTVTSAQKNPTAFYLCASSISRTDVANTGELFFGEGSRLTVL.

Notes on this clone: Other DNA variants within this sample encode the same CDR3. V usage is TRBV30 and J usage is TRBJ2-1; D is undetermined. V was clipped by 0 bases and J by 2 bases, with 8 bases between them. This CDR3 has 14 amino acids. CDR1 is GTSNPN, CDR2 SVGIG, per germline (reference sequence). CDR3 nucleotide sequence: TGTGCCTGGAGTGTACTCGGTGCCTACAATGAGCAGTTCTTC. It is translated as CAWSVLGAYNEQFF. The full variable domain, rest sourced from reference TRBV30 and TRBJ2-1, is SQTIHQWPATLVQPVGSPLSLECTVEGTSNPNLYWYRQAAGRGLQLLFYSVGIGQISSEVPQNLSASRPQDRQFILSSKKLLLSDSGFYLCAWSVLGAYNEQFFGPGTRLTVL.